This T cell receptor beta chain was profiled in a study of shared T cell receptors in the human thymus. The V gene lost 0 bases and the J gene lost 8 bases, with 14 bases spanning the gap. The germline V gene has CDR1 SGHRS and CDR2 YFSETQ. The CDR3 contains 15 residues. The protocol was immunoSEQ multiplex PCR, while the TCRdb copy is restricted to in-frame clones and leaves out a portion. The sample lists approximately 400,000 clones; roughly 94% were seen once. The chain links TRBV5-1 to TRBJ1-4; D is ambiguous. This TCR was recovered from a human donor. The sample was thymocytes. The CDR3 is CASSLAPQVEEKLFF. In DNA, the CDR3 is TGCGCCAGCAGCTTGGCCCCTCAGGTGGAGGAAAAACTGTTTTTT.